The 9 T cell receptor beta chains in this list originate from one sample, sequenced in a study of control samples from healthy donors and cancer patients (dated by TCRdb to about 2020). The library was obtained by the immunoSEQ multiplex PCR assay. TCRdb's version of the immuneACCESS table is confined to in-frame rearrangements and falls short of the full clone set. An unresolved V gene accounts for under half of the shortfall where checked; the remainder is of unknown origin. Counted in this sample were about 88,000 clones; 80% to 95% of them appeared once. The ten biggest clones cover over 8% of the sample. Sequenced: blood. These receptor sequences come from a man younger than 35 in good health.

This chain uses TRBV3-1 (or the pseudogene TRBV3-2) with TRBJ2-3; TRBD2 agrees at 10 bases. The germline V gene encodes CDR1 LGHDT and CDR2 YNNKEL (reference sequence). The CDR3 consists of 18 residues. V was clipped by 0 bases and J by 2 bases; unmatched bases: 8. CDR3 sequence reads: CASSQDRFSGRSTDTQYF. In DNA, the CDR3 is TGTGCCAGCAGCCAAGATCGGTTTAGCGGGAGGTCCACAGATACGCAGTATTTT.

The chain couples TRBV4-1 to TRBJ1-1; D is perhaps TRBD1 (5 bases). The CDR3 contains 15 residues. Germline CDR1 and CDR2: MGHRA and YSYEKL. Deletions cut 2 bases from V and 4 bases from J, with 14 bases between. CDR3 in DNA: TGCGCCAGCAGCCAAAGGGAAAGGGGAGGCACTGAAGCTTTCTTT. Its translation is CASSQRERGGTEAFF.

In this sample, this clone turned up a few times. The chain has TRBV5-1 and TRBJ2-7; D not resolved. V lost 2 bases, J lost 4 bases, and 7 bases lay in between. This CDR3 has 12 residues. CDR1 and CDR2 (germline): SGHRS, YFSETQ. Written as DNA, the CDR3 is TGCGCCAGCAGCTTCGAGGTGTACGAGCAGTACTTC. Translated: CASSFEVYEQYF.

Concerning this clone itself: Other DNA sequences in the sample encode the same CDR3. The chain employs TRBV27 and TRBJ1-2, with D uncertain. CDR3 length: 14 amino acids. Trimming took off 0 bases at V and 2 bases at J, with 7 bases between the two ends. Germline V gene sequence: CDR1 MNHEY, CDR2 SMNVEV (reference sequence). The CDR3, as DNA: TGTGCCAGCAGTTTATCTTCGGGGAACTATGGCTACACCTTC. This encodes CASSLSSGNYGYTF.

This chain uses TRBV29-1 with TRBJ1-1, with a weak D call TRBD1 (6 bases). Per the germline V gene, CDR1 is SQVTM and CDR2 is ANQGSEA. The CDR3 sequence is 13 residues long. V was cut by 5 bases and J by 5 bases, with 15 bases left in between. The CDR3 nucleotides are TGCAGCGTTTATTCGGGGGCTCGTACTGAAGCTTTCTTT. As protein: CSVYSGARTEAFF.

V usage is TRBV5-6 and J usage is TRBJ1-1; the D is unclear. Trimming cost V 0 bases and J 1 base, with 10 bases left between them. Germline assignment: CDR1 SGHDT and CDR2 YYEEEE. CDR3 length: 15 amino acids. The DNA of the CDR3 is TGTGCCAGCAGCTTGGAGCTCTGGGGGAACACTGAAGCTTTCTTT. Translated, it gives CASSLELWGNTEAFF.

V and J are TRBV4-3 and TRBJ2-7, with 9 bases aligning to TRBD2. The CDR3 totals 16 residues. V trimming: 0 bases; J trimming: 3 bases; junction bases outside the gene matches: 6. CDR1 and CDR2 (germline): LGHNA, YSLEER. For the CDR3, the DNA is TGCGCCAGCAGCCAAGATAAGACTAGCGGCCTCTACGAGCAGTACTTC. This gives the protein CASSQDKTSGLYEQYF.

The chain carries TRBV3-1 (or the pseudogene TRBV3-2) and TRBJ2-3, with 11 bases identical to TRBD2. The CDR3 consists of 15 residues. CDR1 is LGHDT, CDR2 YNNKEL, per germline (reference sequence). V gave up 3 bases and J gave up 1 base; unmatched junction bases: 0. Here the CDR3 DNA reads TGTGCCAGCAGCCAGACTAGCGGGGGCACAGATACGCAGTATTTT. This encodes CASSQTSGGTDTQYF.

The rearrangement joins TRBV15 to TRBJ2-7; no clear D. CDR3 length: 13 amino acids. The V end was cut by 4 bases, the J end by 2 bases, with 9 bases between. Germline V gene lookup returns CDR1 LNHNV and CDR2 YYDKDF (reference sequence). The CDR3 reads CATSITDAYEQYF. The CDR3 DNA reads as TGTGCCACCAGCATAACAGACGCCTACGAGCAGTACTTC.